This T cell receptor beta chain was profiled in a study of blood T cell repertoires in COVID-19. Produced via immunoSEQ multiplex PCR; TCRdb's table is partial and in-frame only. This table has around 250,000 clones, over 70% appearing once. The CDR3 is made up of 16 amino acids. V lost 1 base and J 0 bases, leaving 10 bases between the germline ends. Germline V gene sequence: CDR1 LNHDA, CDR2 SQIVND (reference sequence). This sequence was found in a woman aged 40 to 49 who had been exposed to COVID-19. Sequencing was done on a sample of PBMCs or T cells enriched from blood (not recorded which). The chain employs TRBV19 and TRBJ2-1; D is unclear. The CDR3 sequence is CASSIGAGSSYNEQFF. In nucleotides, the CDR3 is TGTGCCAGTAGTATAGGGGCTGGGTCCTCCTACAATGAGCAGTTCTTC.